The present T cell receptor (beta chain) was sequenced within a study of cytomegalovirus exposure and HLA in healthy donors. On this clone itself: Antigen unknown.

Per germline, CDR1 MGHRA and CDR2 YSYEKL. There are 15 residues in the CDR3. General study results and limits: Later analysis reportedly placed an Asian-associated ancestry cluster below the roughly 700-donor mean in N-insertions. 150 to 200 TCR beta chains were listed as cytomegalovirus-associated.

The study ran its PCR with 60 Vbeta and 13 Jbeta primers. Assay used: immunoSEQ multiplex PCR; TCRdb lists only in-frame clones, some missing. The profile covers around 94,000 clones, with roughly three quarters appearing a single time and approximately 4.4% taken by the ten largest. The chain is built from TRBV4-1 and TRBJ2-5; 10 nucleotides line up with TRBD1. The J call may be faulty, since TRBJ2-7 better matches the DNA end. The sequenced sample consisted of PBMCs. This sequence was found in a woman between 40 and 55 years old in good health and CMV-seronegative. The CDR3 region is CASSPGTGAFYEQYF. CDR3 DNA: TGCGCCAGCAGCCCCGGGACAGGGGCGTTCTACGAGCAGTACTTC.